These 24 T cell receptor beta chains were all obtained from the same sample, sequenced in a study of cytomegalovirus exposure and HLA in healthy donors. 60 Vbeta and 13 Jbeta primers were used in PCR. Profiled with immunoSEQ multiplex PCR; TCRdb holds only in-frame clones, not every one. Among over 150,000 clones listed, roughly 80% were seen once. The sample comprised PBMCs. The origin of the receptors is a woman in her 30s in good health and CMV-seropositive.

This chain joins TRBV7-3 and TRBJ1-3; a possible D gene is TRBD1 (6 bases). Germline V CDR1 and CDR2: SGHTA, FQGTGA. Trimming removed 6 bases from V and 2 bases from J, with 11 bases in between. This CDR3 is 14 amino acids long. The CDR3 coding sequence is TGTGCCAGCAGAAGACGGACAGCTGGAAACACCATATATTTT. It yields the protein CASRRRTAGNTIYF.

V is TRBV2 and J is TRBJ2-5, with D uncertain. With 4 bases removed from V and 0 bases from J, the gap between germline ends came to 6 bases. Germline CDR1 and CDR2: SNHLY and FYNNEI. The CDR3 contains 13 residues. Here the CDR3 DNA reads TGTGCCAGCAGTGCAACTAACCAAGAGACCCAGTACTTC. This encodes CASSATNQETQYF.

The V call is TRBV7-8, the J call TRBJ1-6; no clear D. Per germline, CDR1 SGHVS and CDR2 FQNEAQ. The CDR3 spans 16 residues. V lost 1 base and J 2 bases, leaving 9 bases between the germline ends. CDR3 in DNA: TGTGCCAGCAGCTTAGTCTCCGGAGCCTATAATTCACCCCTCCACTTT. Protein: CASSLVSGAYNSPLHF. The full variable domain, its missing parts supplied by reference TRBV7-8 and TRBJ1-6, is GAGVSQSPRYKVAKRGQDVALRCDPISGHVSLFWYQQALGQGPEFLTYFQNEAQLDKSGLPSDRFFAERPEGSVSTLKIQRTQQEDSAVYLCASSLVSGAYNSPLHFGNGTRLTVT.

The CDR3 region has the DNA TGTGCCAGCAGTAGCGGGGGGGCGGGGGGTACGCAGTATTTT. This encodes CASSSGGAGGTQYF. The chain combines TRBV9 with TRBJ2-3; 11 nucleotides agree with TRBD2. Germline CDR1 and CDR2: SGDLS and YYNGEE. The CDR3 loop spans 14 amino acids. V dropped 5 bases and J dropped 8; count of bases not matched to a gene: 7.

This clone occurred once. The chain has TRBV18 and TRBJ1-1; D is uncertain. V was pared by 0 bases and J by 0 bases, with 11 bases between. The CDR3 is 16 residues long. The germline V gene has CDR1 KGHSH and CDR2 LQKENI. The CDR3 is CASSPPSGNMNTEAFF. CDR3 DNA: TGTGCCAGCTCACCACCTTCGGGTAACATGAACACTGAAGCTTTCTTT. The full variable domain, its missing parts supplied by reference TRBV18 and TRBJ1-1, is NAGVMQNPRHLVRRRGQEARLRCSPMKGHSHVYWYRQLPEEGLKFMVYLQKENIIDESGMPKERFSAEFPKEGPSILRIQQVVRGDSAAYFCASSPPSGNMNTEAFFGQGTRLTVV.

The chain is built from TRBV27 and TRBJ1-2; the match to TRBD1 covers 10 bases. The germline CDR1 and CDR2 sequences are MNHEY and SMNVEV (reference sequence). With V trimmed by 6 bases and J by 4 bases, 5 bases remained unmatched. CDR3 size: 14 residues. CDR3 residues: CASRVTGGVYGYTF. CDR3 coding DNA: TGTGCCAGCAGGGTGACAGGGGGCGTCTATGGCTACACCTTC.

The chain links TRBV27 to TRBJ1-1; 9 nucleotides match TRBD1. The CDR3 consists of 16 residues. CDR1 and CDR2 from the germline V gene are MNHEY and SMNVEV (reference sequence). After removal of 5 bases from V and 4 bases from J, the junction contained 11 bases not matched to a gene. The DNA of the CDR3 is TGTGCCAGCAGTCAAAGCGGGACAGGGCGCTTCACTGAAGCTTTCTTT. This translates into CASSQSGTGRFTEAFF.

This chain links TRBV5-6 with TRBJ1-4; 9 nucleotides line up with TRBD1. This CDR3 is 14 amino acids long. Germline lookup yields CDR1 SGHDT and CDR2 YYEEEE. The trim removed 4 bases at V and 14 bases at J, leaving 12 bases unmatched. As DNA, the CDR3 is TGTGCCAGCAGCCATACGAACGACAGGGGGTCTCTGTTTTTT. Translating it yields CASSHTNDRGSLFF.

V is TRBV7-9 and J is TRBJ1-6, with D maybe TRBD1 (5 bases). V gave up 3 bases and J gave up 6 bases, with 15 bases separating them. The CDR3 extends over 16 amino acids. Germline loops: CDR1 SEHNR, CDR2 FQNEAQ (reference sequence). As DNA, the CDR3 is TGTGCCAGCAGCTTTAAATCACCAGGGTTTAATTCACCCCTCCACTTT. This gives the protein CASSFKSPGFNSPLHF.

The chain employs TRBV6-5 and TRBJ2-7; 7 nucleotides match TRBD1. V was clipped by 0 bases and J by 2 bases; unmatched bases: 4. CDR1 MNHEY and CDR2 SVGAGI come from the germline V gene. The CDR3 extends over 15 amino acids. The CDR3 bases are TGTGCCAGCAGTTACTCGATACAGGGGACCTACGAGCAGTACTTC. Residues: CASSYSIQGTYEQYF.

The V gene is TRBV7-9, the J gene TRBJ1-2; D possibly corresponds to TRBD1 (5 bases). CDR3 size: 13 residues. Germline lookup yields CDR1 SEHNR and CDR2 FQNEAQ (reference sequence). The V end lost 3 bases, the J end lost 5 bases, and 10 bases lay between the germline ends. CDR3 bases: TGTGCCAGCAGCTTGTTCCAGGGTTATGGCTACACCTTC. It translates to CASSLFQGYGYTF.

V gene TRBV6-1 combines with J gene TRBJ2-4; no clear D gene. Per germline, CDR1 MNHNS and CDR2 SASEGT. This CDR3 contains 17 residues. The V end lost 2 bases, the J end lost 6 bases, and 20 bases lay between the germline ends. CDR3 loop: CASSEMLSSPELNIQYF. CDR3 nucleotide sequence: TGTGCCAGCAGTGAAATGTTAAGCTCCCCCGAGCTAAACATTCAGTACTTC.

Only one count was recorded for this clone. This sequence joins TRBV2 and TRBJ1-1; D may be TRBD1 (6 bases). The CDR3 is 15 residues long. In germline, CDR1 is SNHLY, CDR2 FYNNEI. Trimming removed 3 bases at V and 0 bases at J, with 11 bases between. The CDR3 loop is CASSDGQNMNTEAFF. The CDR3, as DNA: TGTGCCAGCAGTGACGGACAGAACATGAACACTGAAGCTTTCTTT. Looking up the rest from reference TRBV2 and TRBJ1-1 gives the full variable domain: EPEVTQTPSHQVTQMGQEVILRCVPISNHLYFYWYRQILGQKVEFLVSFYNNEISEKSEIFDDQFSVERPDGSNFTLKIRSTKLEDSAMYFCASSDGQNMNTEAFFGQGTRLTVV.

This chain joins TRBV19 and TRBJ2-3, with 9 bases identical to TRBD1. CDR3 length: 17 residues. The V and J ends lost 0 bases and 2 bases, in that order; junction bases with no gene match: 6. The germline CDR1 and CDR2 sequences are LNHDA and SQIVND (reference sequence). CDR3 nucleotides: TGTGCCAGTAGTATAGACGTGACAGGGGGGGACACAGATACGCAGTATTTT. Residues: CASSIDVTGGDTDTQYF.

In regard to this clone: In the same sample, other DNA sequences code for this CDR3. The chain carries TRBV5-1 and TRBJ1-1; D uncertain. V lost 2 bases, J lost 1 base, and 6 bases lay in between. The CDR3 consists of 13 residues. CDR1 SGHRS and CDR2 YFSETQ come from the germline V gene. In DNA, the CDR3 is TGCGCCAGCAGCTTCACGGGGAACACTGAAGCTTTCTTT. Amino acid sequence: CASSFTGNTEAFF.

V is TRBV9 and J is TRBJ1-4; D not resolved. The CDR3 length is 14 residues. The ends were cut back, 1 base at V and 5 bases at J, with 9 bases in the middle. Germline V CDR1 and CDR2: SGDLS, YYNGEE. CDR3 loop: CASSVSGGNEKLFF. CDR3 nucleotide sequence: TGTGCCAGCAGCGTATCAGGAGGCAATGAAAAACTGTTTTTT. Combining the CDR3 with reference TRBV9 and TRBJ1-4 gives the whole variable domain DSGVTQTPKHLITATGQRVTLRCSPRSGDLSVYWYQQSLDQGLQFLIQYYNGEERAKGNILERFSAQQFPDLHSELNLSSLELGDSALYFCASSVSGGNEKLFFGSGTQLSVL.

This clone is a singleton in its sample. The V gene is TRBV6-1, the J gene TRBJ2-1, with no clear D. Germline V CDR1 and CDR2: MNHNS, SASEGT. Trimming took 0 bases from V and 4 from J, leaving 10 bases between them. The CDR3 runs to 15 residues. The CDR3 sequence: CASSEAPGSYNEQFF. CDR3 DNA: TGTGCCAGCAGTGAAGCTCCGGGTAGTTACAATGAGCAGTTCTTC.

The chain carries TRBV19 and TRBJ2-7; TRBD2 agrees at 8 bases. Germline CDR1 LNHDA, CDR2 SQIVND (reference sequence). After removal of 3 bases from V and 0 bases from J, the junction contained 7 bases not matched to a gene. CDR3 length: 16 residues. CDR3 DNA sequence: TGTGCCAGTAGTATCTCGCGGGGGGCTATCTCCTACGAGCAGTACTTC. Translating it yields CASSISRGAISYEQYF.

V is TRBV10-3 and J is TRBJ1-5; TRBD1 aligns across 7 bases. Germline trimming cut 6 bases from V and 3 bases from J; bases unmatched to any gene: 5. This CDR3 comprises 14 residues. Germline V gene lookup returns CDR1 ENHRY and CDR2 SYGVKD. In DNA, the CDR3 is TGTGCCATCAGCCCGACAGGGCCCAATCAGCCCCAGCATTTT. This encodes CAISPTGPNQPQHF.

J is TRBJ2-1 and V is TRBV7-3, with 10 bases aligning to TRBD1. The CDR3 length is 14 residues. V lost 8 bases to trimming and J lost 4 bases; unmatched junction nucleotides: 5. CDR1 and CDR2 from the germline V gene are SGHTA and FQGTGA. CDR3 residues: CASSWDRGYNEQFF. CDR3 nucleotides: TGTGCCAGCTCCTGGGACAGGGGTTACAATGAGCAGTTCTTC. The full variable domain, completed using reference TRBV7-3 and TRBJ2-1, is GAGVSQTPSNKVTEKGKYVELRCDPISGHTALYWYRQSLGQGPEFLIYFQGTGAADDSGLPNDRFFAVRPEGSVSTLKIQRTERGDSAVYLCASSWDRGYNEQFFGPGTRLTVL.

This chain links TRBV10-3 with TRBJ2-1; 10 bases agree with TRBD2. The CDR3 length is 17 residues. Germline CDR1 is ENHRY and CDR2 is SYGVKD. After removal of 7 bases from V and 0 bases from J, the junction contained 9 bases not matched to a gene. CDR3 amino acids: CAITVAGGPISYNEQFF. The CDR3 nucleotides are TGTGCCATCACGGTAGCGGGGGGACCTATCTCCTACAATGAGCAGTTCTTC.

The chain combines TRBV5-5 with TRBJ1-4, with TRBD1 matching 8 bases. Trimming removed 2 bases from V and 5 bases from J; junction bases left unmatched: 2. Germline V gene lookup returns CDR1 SGHKS and CDR2 YYEKEE (reference sequence). There are 14 residues in the CDR3. CDR3 amino acids: CASSFWTGNEKLFF. The CDR3, as DNA: TGTGCCAGCAGCTTCTGGACAGGGAATGAAAAACTGTTTTTT. Full variable domain (outside the CDR3, taken from reference TRBV5-5 and TRBJ1-4): DAGVTQSPTHLIKTRGQQVTLRCSPISGHKSVSWYQQVLGQGPQFIFQYYEKEERGRGNFPDRFSARQFPNYSSELNVNALLLGDSALYLCASSFWTGNEKLFFGSGTQLSVL.

The chain is built from TRBV28 and TRBJ1-3; D gene ambiguous. The CDR3 is 14 residues long. In germline, CDR1 is MDHEN, CDR2 SYDVKM. V lost 5 bases and J 0 bases, leaving 8 bases between the germline ends. CDR3 in DNA: TGTGCCAGCAGTGATGGTAGCTCTGGAAACACCATATATTTT. Protein: CASSDGSSGNTIYF.

The chain has TRBV18 and TRBJ2-2, with D hard to call. CDR1 is KGHSH, CDR2 LQKENI, per germline. Trimming pared 0 bases from V and 1 base from J, leaving 9 bases between. The CDR3 length is 16 residues. The CDR3 DNA reads TGTGCCAGCTCACCACCGATACAGATGAACACCGGGGAGCTGTTTTTT. It encodes CASSPPIQMNTGELFF.